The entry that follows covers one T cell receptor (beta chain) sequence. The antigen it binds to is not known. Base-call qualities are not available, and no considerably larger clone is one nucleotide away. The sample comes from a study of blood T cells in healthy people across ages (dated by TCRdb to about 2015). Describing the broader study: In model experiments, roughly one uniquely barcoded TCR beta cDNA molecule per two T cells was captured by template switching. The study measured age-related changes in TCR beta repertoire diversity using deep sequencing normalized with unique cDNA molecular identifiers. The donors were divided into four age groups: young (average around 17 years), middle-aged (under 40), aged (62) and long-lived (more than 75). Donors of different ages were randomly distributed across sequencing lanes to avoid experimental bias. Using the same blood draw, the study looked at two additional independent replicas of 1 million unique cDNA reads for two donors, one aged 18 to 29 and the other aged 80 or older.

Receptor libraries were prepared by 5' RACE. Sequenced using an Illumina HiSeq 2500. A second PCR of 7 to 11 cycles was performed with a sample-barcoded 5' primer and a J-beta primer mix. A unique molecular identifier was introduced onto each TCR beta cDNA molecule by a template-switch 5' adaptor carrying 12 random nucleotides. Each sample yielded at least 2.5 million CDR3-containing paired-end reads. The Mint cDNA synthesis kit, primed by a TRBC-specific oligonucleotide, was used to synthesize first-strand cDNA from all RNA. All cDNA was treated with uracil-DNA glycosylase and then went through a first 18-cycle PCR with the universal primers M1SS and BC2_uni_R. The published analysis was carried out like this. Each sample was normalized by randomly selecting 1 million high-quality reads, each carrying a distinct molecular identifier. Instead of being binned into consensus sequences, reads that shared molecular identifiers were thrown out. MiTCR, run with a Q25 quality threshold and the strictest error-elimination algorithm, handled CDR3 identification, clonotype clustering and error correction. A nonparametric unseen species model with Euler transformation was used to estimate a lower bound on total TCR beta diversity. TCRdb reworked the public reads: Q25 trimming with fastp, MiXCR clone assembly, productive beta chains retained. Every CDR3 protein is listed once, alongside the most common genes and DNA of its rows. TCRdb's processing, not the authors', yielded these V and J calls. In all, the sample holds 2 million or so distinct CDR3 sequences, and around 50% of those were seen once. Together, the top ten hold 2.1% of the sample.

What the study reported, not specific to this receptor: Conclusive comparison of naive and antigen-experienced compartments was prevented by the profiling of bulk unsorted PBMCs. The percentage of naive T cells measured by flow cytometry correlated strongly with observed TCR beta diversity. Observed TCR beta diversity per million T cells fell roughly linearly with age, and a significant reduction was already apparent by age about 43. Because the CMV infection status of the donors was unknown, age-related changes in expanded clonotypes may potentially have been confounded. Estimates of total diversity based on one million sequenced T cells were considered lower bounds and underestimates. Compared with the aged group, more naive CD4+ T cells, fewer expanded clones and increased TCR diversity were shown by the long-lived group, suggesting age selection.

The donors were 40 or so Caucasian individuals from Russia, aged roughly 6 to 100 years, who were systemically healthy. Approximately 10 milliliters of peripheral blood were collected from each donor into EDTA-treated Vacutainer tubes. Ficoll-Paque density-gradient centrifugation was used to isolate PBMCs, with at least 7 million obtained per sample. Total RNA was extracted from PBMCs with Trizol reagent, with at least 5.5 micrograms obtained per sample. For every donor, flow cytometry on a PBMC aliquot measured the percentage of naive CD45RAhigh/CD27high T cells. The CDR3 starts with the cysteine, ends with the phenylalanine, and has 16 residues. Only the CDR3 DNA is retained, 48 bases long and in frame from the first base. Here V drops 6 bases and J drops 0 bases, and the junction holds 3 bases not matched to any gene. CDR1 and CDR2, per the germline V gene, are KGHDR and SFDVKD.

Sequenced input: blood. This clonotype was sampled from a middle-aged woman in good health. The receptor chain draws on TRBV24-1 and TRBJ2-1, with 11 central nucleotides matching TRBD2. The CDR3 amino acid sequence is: CATSSGLAGSYNEQFF. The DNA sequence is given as TGTGCCACCAGTTCAGGACTAGCGGGCTCCTACAATGAGCAGTTCTTC.